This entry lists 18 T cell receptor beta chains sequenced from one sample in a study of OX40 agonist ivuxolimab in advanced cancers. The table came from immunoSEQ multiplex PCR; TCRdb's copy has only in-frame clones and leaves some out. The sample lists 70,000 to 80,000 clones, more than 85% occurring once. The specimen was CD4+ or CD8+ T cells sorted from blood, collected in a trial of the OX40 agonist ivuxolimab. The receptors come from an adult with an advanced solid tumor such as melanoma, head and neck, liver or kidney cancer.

The CDR3 loop reads CASSHGSGNTEAFF. In nucleotides, the CDR3 is TGTGCCAGCAGCCACGGGTCGGGTAACACTGAAGCTTTCTTT. The rearrangement joins TRBV6-5 to TRBJ1-1; D is unclear. Germline V gene lookup returns CDR1 MNHEY and CDR2 SVGAGI. The CDR3 runs to 14 residues. V lost 6 bases and J 2 bases, leaving 13 bases between the germline ends.

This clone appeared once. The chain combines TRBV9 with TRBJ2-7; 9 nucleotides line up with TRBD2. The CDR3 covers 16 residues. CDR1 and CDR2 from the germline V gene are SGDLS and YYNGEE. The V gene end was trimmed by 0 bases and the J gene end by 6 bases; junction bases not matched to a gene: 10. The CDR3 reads CASSVGSSGSFAEQYF. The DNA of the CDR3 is TGTGCCAGCAGCGTAGGAAGTAGCGGGAGCTTTGCCGAGCAGTACTTC. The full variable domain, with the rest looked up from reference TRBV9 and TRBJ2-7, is DSGVTQTPKHLITATGQRVTLRCSPRSGDLSVYWYQQSLDQGLQFLIQYYNGEERAKGNILERFSAQQFPDLHSELNLSSLELGDSALYFCASSVGSSGSFAEQYFGPGTRLTVT.

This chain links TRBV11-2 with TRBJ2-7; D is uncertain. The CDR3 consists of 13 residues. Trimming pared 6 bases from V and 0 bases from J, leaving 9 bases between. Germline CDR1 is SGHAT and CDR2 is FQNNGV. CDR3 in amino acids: CASSRAPSYEQYF. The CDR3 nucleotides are TGTGCCAGCAGTAGGGCGCCCTCCTACGAGCAGTACTTC.

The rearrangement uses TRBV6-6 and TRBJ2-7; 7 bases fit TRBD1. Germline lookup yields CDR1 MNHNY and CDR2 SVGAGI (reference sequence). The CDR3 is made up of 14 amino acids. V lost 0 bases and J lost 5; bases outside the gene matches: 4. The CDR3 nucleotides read TGTGCCAGCAGTTACTCAGGACAGGCCGACGAGCAGTACTTC. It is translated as CASSYSGQADEQYF.

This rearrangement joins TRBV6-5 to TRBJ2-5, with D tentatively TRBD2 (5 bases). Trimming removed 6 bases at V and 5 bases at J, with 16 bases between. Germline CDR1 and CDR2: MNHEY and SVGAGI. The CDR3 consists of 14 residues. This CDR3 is CASSFDGMGETQYF. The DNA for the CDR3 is TGTGCCAGCAGCTTTGACGGGATGGGGGAGACCCAGTACTTC.

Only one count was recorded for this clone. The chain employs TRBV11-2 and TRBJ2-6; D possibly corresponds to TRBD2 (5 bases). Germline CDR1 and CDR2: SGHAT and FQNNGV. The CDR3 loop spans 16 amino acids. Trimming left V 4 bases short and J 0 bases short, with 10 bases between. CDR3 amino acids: CASSSGLSSGANVLTF. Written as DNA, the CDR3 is TGTGCCAGCAGCTCCGGACTTTCCTCTGGGGCCAACGTCCTGACTTTC.

The CDR3 region is CASSLRLARETQYF. The CDR3 DNA is TGTGCCAGCAGTCTCCGACTAGCACGAGAGACCCAGTACTTC. This chain links TRBV2 with TRBJ2-5; 7 bases align to TRBD2. The CDR3 runs 14 residues. The germline V gene has CDR1 SNHLY and CDR2 FYNNEI. With 5 bases clipped from V and 4 bases from J, the junction kept 7 bases outside the gene matches.

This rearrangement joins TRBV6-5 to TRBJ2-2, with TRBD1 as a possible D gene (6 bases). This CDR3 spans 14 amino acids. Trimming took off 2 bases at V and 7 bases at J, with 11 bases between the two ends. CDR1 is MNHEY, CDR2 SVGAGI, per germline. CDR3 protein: CASSYNREGGELFF. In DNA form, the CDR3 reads TGTGCCAGCAGTTACAACAGGGAAGGCGGGGAGCTGTTTTTT.

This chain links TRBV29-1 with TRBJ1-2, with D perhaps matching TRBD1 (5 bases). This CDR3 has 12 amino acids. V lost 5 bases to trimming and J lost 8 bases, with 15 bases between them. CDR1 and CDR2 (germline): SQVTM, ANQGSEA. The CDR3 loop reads CSVPAGVGGYTF. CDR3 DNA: TGCAGCGTTCCGGCGGGGGTAGGAGGCTACACCTTC.

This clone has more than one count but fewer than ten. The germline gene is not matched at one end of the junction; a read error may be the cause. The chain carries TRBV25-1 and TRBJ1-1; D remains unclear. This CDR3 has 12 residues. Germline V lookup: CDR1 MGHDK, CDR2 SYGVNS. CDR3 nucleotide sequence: TGTGCCAGCAGTGAATGGAACAGTGAAGCTTTCTTT. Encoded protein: CASSEWNSEAFF. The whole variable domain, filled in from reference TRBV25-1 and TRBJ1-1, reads EADIYQTPRYLVIGTGKKITLECSQTMGHDKMYWYQQDPGMELHLIHYSYGVNSTEKGDLSSESTVSRIRTEHFPLTLESARPSHTSQYLCASSEWNSEAFFGQGTRLTVV.

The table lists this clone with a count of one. The CDR3 protein is CASSQEGRDYEQYF. The CDR3 DNA follows: TGCGCCAGCAGCCAAGAGGGGAGGGACTACGAGCAGTACTTC. The chain carries TRBV4-3 and TRBJ2-7; 7 nucleotides agree with TRBD2. The CDR3 is 14 residues long. CDR1 and CDR2 (germline): LGHNA, YSLEER. The V gene end was trimmed by 0 bases and the J gene end by 3 bases; junction bases not matched to a gene: 2.

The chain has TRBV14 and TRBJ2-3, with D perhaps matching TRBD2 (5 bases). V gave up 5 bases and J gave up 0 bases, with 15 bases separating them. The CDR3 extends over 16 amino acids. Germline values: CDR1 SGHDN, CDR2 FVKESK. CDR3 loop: CASSSRRRVSTDTQYF. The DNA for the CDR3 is TGTGCCAGCAGCTCCCGTCGGCGGGTTAGCACAGATACGCAGTATTTT.

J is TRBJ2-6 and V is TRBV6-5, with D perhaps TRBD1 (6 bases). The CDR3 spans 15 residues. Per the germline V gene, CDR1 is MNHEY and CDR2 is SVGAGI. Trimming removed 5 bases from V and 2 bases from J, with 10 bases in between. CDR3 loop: CASSQQGAGANVLTF. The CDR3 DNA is TGTGCCAGCAGTCAACAGGGTGCTGGGGCCAACGTCCTGACTTTC.

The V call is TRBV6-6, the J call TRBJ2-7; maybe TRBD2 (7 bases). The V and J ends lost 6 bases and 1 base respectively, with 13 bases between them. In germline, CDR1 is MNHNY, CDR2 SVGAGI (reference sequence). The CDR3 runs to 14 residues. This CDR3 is CASRQEGGSYEQYF. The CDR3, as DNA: TGTGCCAGCAGACAAGAGGGGGGGTCCTACGAGCAGTACTTC.

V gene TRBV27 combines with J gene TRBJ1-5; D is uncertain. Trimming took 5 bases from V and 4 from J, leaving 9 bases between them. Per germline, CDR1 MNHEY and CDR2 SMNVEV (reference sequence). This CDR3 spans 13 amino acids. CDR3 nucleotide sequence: TGTGCCAGCAGTCCGGGAGCAAATCAGCCCCAGCATTTT. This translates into CASSPGANQPQHF.

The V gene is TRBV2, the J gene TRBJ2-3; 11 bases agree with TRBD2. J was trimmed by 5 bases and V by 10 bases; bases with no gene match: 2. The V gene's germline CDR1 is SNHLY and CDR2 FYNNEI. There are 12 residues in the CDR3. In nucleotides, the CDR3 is TGTGCCACACTAGCGGGGGTAGATACGCAGTATTTT. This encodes CATLAGVDTQYF. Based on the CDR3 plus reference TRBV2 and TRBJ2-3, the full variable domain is EPEVTQTPSHQVTQMGQEVILRCVPISNHLYFYWYRQILGQKVEFLVSFYNNEISEKSEIFDDQFSVERPDGSNFTLKIRSTKLEDSAMYFCATLAGVDTQYFGPGTRLTVL.

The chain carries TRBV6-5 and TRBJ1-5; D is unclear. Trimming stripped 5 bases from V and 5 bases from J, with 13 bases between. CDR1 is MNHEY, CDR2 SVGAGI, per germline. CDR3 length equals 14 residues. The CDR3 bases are TGTGCCAGCAGTATAGCGCCGGGCCATCAGCCCCAGCATTTT. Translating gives CASSIAPGHQPQHF.

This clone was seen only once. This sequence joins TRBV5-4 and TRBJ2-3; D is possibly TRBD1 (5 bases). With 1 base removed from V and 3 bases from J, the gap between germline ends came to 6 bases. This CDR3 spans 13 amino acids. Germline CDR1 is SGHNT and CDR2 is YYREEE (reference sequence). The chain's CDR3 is CASSLPGTDTQYF. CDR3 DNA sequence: TGTGCCAGCAGCTTGCCAGGGACAGATACGCAGTATTTT.